A single sample is the source of the 16 T cell receptor beta chains below, sequenced in a study of shared clonotypes between healthy human individuals. Produced via immunoSEQ multiplex PCR; TCRdb's table is partial and in-frame only. The table records more than 2 million clones, 85% to 95% of them present only once. Naive CD8 cells were CD45RO-negative, positively selected for CCR7, excluding terminally differentiated effector memory CD45RA+ cells. Material for sequencing was naive CD8+ T cells sorted from blood. These receptors were collected from a man aged 18 to 29 in good health.

The gene calls are TRBV7-9 and TRBJ2-5; 8 nucleotides line up with TRBD2. This CDR3 contains 16 residues. After removal of 3 bases from V and 3 bases from J, the junction contained 9 bases not matched to a gene. CDR1 is SEHNR and CDR2 is FQNEAQ in the germline V gene (reference sequence). The CDR3 DNA reads TGTGCCAGCAGCTTGGGAAGAGCGGGAGAAAAAGAGACCCAGTACTTC. As protein: CASSLGRAGEKETQYF.

The chain uses TRBV27 and TRBJ1-3, with D maybe TRBD1 (6 bases). Germline CDR1 and CDR2: MNHEY and SMNVEV (reference sequence). The CDR3 covers 16 residues. V lost 0 bases and J lost 3, with 12 bases in between. CDR3 DNA sequence: TGTGCCAGCAGTTTATCGCCGGGGGCGGGTGGAAACACCATATATTTT. It specifies CASSLSPGAGGNTIYF.

The V and J genes are TRBV7-6 and TRBJ1-3, with 7 bases aligning to TRBD1. V shed 5 bases and J 0 bases; nucleotides not matched to a gene: 7. The CDR3 contains 16 residues. Germline CDR1 SGHVS, CDR2 FNYEAQ. This CDR3 reads CASSPRDSSSGNTIYF. In nucleotides, the CDR3 is TGTGCCAGCAGCCCTCGGGACAGTTCCTCTGGAAACACCATATATTTT.

V and J are TRBV19 and TRBJ2-2, with 8 bases identical to TRBD1. Germline CDR1 is LNHDA and CDR2 is SQIVND (reference sequence). The CDR3 sequence is 15 residues long. With 3 bases clipped from V and 7 bases from J, the junction kept 7 bases outside the gene matches. CDR3 DNA: TGTGCCAGTAGTATCGCCAGGGGGCTCTTCGGGGAGCTGTTTTTT. This translates into CASSIARGLFGELFF.

This chain uses TRBV5-1 with TRBJ1-1, with a possible D match to TRBD1 (5 bases). The CDR3 is 12 residues long. Per germline, CDR1 SGHRS and CDR2 YFSETQ. The germline V and J ends were trimmed by 0 bases and 10 bases, with 10 bases remaining between them. CDR3 DNA sequence: TGCGCCAGCAGCTTGGGAGGGGACGGAGCTTTCTTT. Protein: CASSLGGDGAFF.

This chain uses TRBV28 with TRBJ2-7, with D possibly TRBD2 on 6 matching bases. Trimming shortened V by 4 bases and J by 10 bases, and 11 bases separated the two germline ends. Germline assignment: CDR1 MDHEN and CDR2 SYDVKM. The CDR3 consists of 11 residues. In DNA, the CDR3 is TGTGCCAGCAGTTCCGGGAGCCAACAGTACTTC. Encoded protein: CASSSGSQQYF.

V and J are TRBV7-6 and TRBJ2-1, with 7 nucleotides matching TRBD2. J was trimmed by 8 bases and V by 3 bases; bases with no gene match: 1. Germline loops: CDR1 SGHVS, CDR2 FNYEAQ. This CDR3 has 12 residues. The CDR3 nucleotides read TGTGCCAGCAGCTTCGCGGGGGATGAGCAGTTCTTC. It encodes CASSFAGDEQFF.

V and J are TRBV5-4 and TRBJ2-7; D is uncertain. The CDR3 extends over 12 amino acids. Germline V gene lookup returns CDR1 SGHNT and CDR2 YYREEE (reference sequence). Trimming removed 0 bases at V and 6 bases at J, with 7 bases between. The CDR3 region is CASSLGSTEQYF. The CDR3 DNA follows: TGTGCCAGCAGCTTGGGATCCACCGAGCAGTACTTC.

The chain uses TRBV27 and TRBJ2-5, with 8 positions matching TRBD2. The CDR3 has 16 residues. Germline loops: CDR1 MNHEY, CDR2 SMNVEV (reference sequence). The ends lost 7 bases at V and 2 bases at J; junction bases unmatched: 12. The CDR3 nucleotides are TGTGCCAGCACCCCTCGGGGGGGAGGTTTGCAAGAGACCCAGTACTTC. This sequence encodes CASTPRGGGLQETQYF.

Of note for this clone: This sample includes further DNA sequences coding for the same CDR3. The chain is built from TRBV15 and TRBJ2-3, with 12 bases lining up with TRBD2. The germline V gene encodes CDR1 LNHNV and CDR2 YYDKDF (reference sequence). CDR3 length equals 17 residues. Trimming removed 0 bases from V and 1 base from J; junction bases left unmatched: 2. CDR3 sequence reads: CATSRDRLAGGTDTQYF. CDR3 in DNA: TGTGCCACCAGCAGAGATCGACTAGCGGGGGGCACAGATACGCAGTATTTT.

The chain links TRBV9 to TRBJ1-1; D uncertain. CDR1 and CDR2 from the germline V gene are SGDLS and YYNGEE. Trimming took 4 bases from V and 2 from J, leaving 6 bases between them. The CDR3 sequence is 12 residues long. The CDR3 DNA reads as TGTGCCAGCAGCCCGCTAAACACTGAAGCTTTCTTT. The encoded protein is CASSPLNTEAFF.

The rearrangement joins TRBV4-1 to TRBJ1-1, with D perhaps matching TRBD1 (5 bases). CDR1 MGHRA and CDR2 YSYEKL come from the germline V gene. The CDR3 runs 16 residues. V lost 8 bases, J lost 1 base, and 20 bases lay in between. CDR3 in amino acids: CASLPRASTRNTEAFF. The DNA of the CDR3 is TGCGCCAGCTTGCCCAGGGCCTCCACTCGGAACACTGAAGCTTTCTTT.

A word on this clone: Other DNA sequences in the sample encode the same CDR3. The CDR3 nucleotides are TGTGCCAGCAGCTTAAGACAGGGGGGCACCGGGGAGCTGTTTTTT. Amino acids: CASSLRQGGTGELFF. This chain joins TRBV9 and TRBJ2-2; 9 bases match TRBD1. The CDR3 spans 15 residues. Germline-derived CDR1 and CDR2 are SGDLS and YYNGEE. V shed 4 bases, J shed 4 bases, and the junction held 5 bases outside the gene matches.

The rearrangement uses TRBV30 and TRBJ1-2, with a weak D call TRBD1 (5 bases). The CDR3 spans 13 residues. V lost 0 bases and J lost 10, with 15 bases in between. Germline lookup yields CDR1 GTSNPN and CDR2 SVGIG (reference sequence). The CDR3 reads CAWSVLWGTAYTF. CDR3 nucleotides: TGTGCCTGGAGTGTACTTTGGGGGACGGCCTACACCTTC.

J is TRBJ2-7 and V is TRBV30; D remains ambiguous. CDR1 GTSNPN and CDR2 SVGIG come from the germline V gene (reference sequence). CDR3 length: 13 residues. V was clipped by 0 bases and J by 6 bases, with 12 bases between them. DNA of the CDR3: TGTGCCTGGAGTGTAATCGGTGTCTCCGAGCAGTACTTC. Translated: CAWSVIGVSEQYF.

The CDR3 loop is CASRKGLAGAYEQYF. DNA of the CDR3: TGCGCCAGCAGAAAAGGACTAGCGGGAGCTTATGAGCAGTACTTC. This sequence joins TRBV4-3 and TRBJ2-7; TRBD2 aligns across 13 bases. Germline values: CDR1 LGHNA, CDR2 YSLEER. This CDR3 is 15 amino acids long. V shed 6 bases, J shed 7 bases, and the junction held 9 bases outside the gene matches.